This TCR beta chain derives from a study of shared clonotypes between healthy human individuals. CDR1 SGHNT and CDR2 YYREEE come from the germline V gene (reference sequence). The ends were cut back, 4 bases at V and 9 bases at J, with 23 bases in the middle. The CDR3 is 16 residues long. Note on this clone: No antigen is known for it.

The authors ran the assay at deep level. The assay was immunoSEQ multiplex PCR, and TCRdb's table has in-frame clones only and misses some. The sample lists roughly 1,000,000 clones, 75% to 85% occurring once. Study-wide results and caveats: Generation probabilities of non-shared clonotypes were lower (relative to those shared by all four donors).

The receptor was isolated from a man younger than 35 in good health. Some clones in this sample may be carry-over from other donors' samples. V is TRBV5-4 and J is TRBJ1-3; no firm D call. The sample was memory CD4+ T cells from PBMCs. The subset here: CD45RA-negative fraction. The CDR3 coding sequence is TGTGCCAGCAGCGATAGCCGGGTCGCAGGAGTGGGCACCATATATTTT. Its protein product is CASSDSRVAGVGTIYF.